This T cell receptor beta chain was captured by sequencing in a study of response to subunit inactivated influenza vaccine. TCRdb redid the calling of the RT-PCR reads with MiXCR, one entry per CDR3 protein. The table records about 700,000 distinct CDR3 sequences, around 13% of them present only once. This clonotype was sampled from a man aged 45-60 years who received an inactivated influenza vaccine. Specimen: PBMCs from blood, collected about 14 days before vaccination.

CDR3 sequence reads: CSARQFGSGTYEQYF. CDR3 nucleotides: TGCAGTGCTAGACAGTTTGGGTCAGGGACCTACGAGCAGTACTTC. This chain links TRBV20-1 with TRBJ2-7; weak D call: TRBD1 (5 bases). Trimming took 2 bases from V and 2 from J, leaving 16 bases between them. Germline CDR1 DFQATT, CDR2 SNEGSKA (reference sequence). The CDR3 contains 15 residues.